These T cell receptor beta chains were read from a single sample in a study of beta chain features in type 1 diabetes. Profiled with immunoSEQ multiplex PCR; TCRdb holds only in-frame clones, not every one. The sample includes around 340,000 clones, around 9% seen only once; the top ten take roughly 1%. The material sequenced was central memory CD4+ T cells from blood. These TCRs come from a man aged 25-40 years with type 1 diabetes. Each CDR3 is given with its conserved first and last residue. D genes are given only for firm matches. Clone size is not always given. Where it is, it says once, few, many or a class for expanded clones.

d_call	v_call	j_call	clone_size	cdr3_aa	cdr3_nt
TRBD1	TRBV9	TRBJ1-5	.	CASSDGTGEWYQPQHF	TGTGCCAGCAGCGACGGAACAGGGGAATGGTATCAGCCCCAGCATTTT
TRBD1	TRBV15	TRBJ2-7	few	CATSRSRTGDEQYF	TGTGCCACCAGCAGGTCCCGGACAGGGGACGAGCAGTACTTC
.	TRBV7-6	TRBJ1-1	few	CASSLTGGAMNTEAFF	TGTGCCAGCAGCTTAACTGGAGGGGCGATGAACACTGAAGCTTTCTTT
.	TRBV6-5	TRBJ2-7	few	CASSYSTSGLQEQYF	TGTGCCAGCAGTTACTCGACGTCAGGCCTTCAGGAGCAGTACTTC
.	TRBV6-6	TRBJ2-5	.	CASSQETQYF	TGTGCCAGCAGTCAGGAGACCCAGTACTTC
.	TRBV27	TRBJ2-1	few	CASTSWRGDNEQFF	TGTGCCAGCACTTCGTGGCGGGGCGACAATGAGCAGTTCTTC
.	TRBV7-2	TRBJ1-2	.	CASSYRDAGVYGYTF	TGTGCCAGCAGCTACCGGGACGCCGGAGTCTATGGCTACACCTTC
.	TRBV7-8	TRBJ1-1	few	CASSLGAPNTEAFF	TGTGCCAGCAGCTTAGGGGCCCCGAACACTGAAGCTTTCTTT
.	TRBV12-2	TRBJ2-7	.	CASRHRGRRIF	TGTGCAAGTCGCCACAGGGGGCGCCGTATCTTC
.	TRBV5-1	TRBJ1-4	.	CASSLGGQEEELFF	TGCGCCAGCAGCTTGGGGGGGCAAGAAGAAGAACTGTTTTTT
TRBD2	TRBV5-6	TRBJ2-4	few	CASSPRAGLAGVNIQYF	TGTGCCAGCAGCCCTAGAGCGGGACTAGCGGGGGTTAACATTCAGTACTTC
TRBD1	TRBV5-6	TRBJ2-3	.	CASQLDDRGRGTQYF	TGTGCCAGCCAGCTTGATGACAGGGGAAGGGGTACGCAGTATTTT
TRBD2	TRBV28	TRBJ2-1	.	CASSLVLRGSYNEQFF	TGTGCCAGCAGTTTGGTGTTGCGGGGGTCGTACAATGAGCAGTTCTTC
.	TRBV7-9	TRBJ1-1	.	CASTTVPQNPEAFF	TGTGCCAGCACGACAGTCCCTCAAAACCCTGAAGCTTTCTTT
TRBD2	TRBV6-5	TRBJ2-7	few	CASTPAGVSYEQYF	TGTGCCAGCACCCCTGCGGGAGTGTCCTACGAGCAGTACTTC
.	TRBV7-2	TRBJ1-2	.	CASRKQGDYGYTF	TGTGCCAGCAGAAAACAGGGTGACTATGGCTACACCTTC
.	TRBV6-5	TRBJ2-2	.	CASSPLGTGELFF	TGTGCCAGCAGCCCACTAGGGACCGGGGAGCTGTTTTTT
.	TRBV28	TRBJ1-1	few	CASSLHNTEAFF	TGTGCCAGCAGCCTCCATAACACTGAAGCTTTCTTT
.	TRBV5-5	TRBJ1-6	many	CASSLVNQPLHF	TGTGCCAGCAGCTTGGTAAACCAACCCCTCCACTTT